Below, 9 T cell receptor beta chains from the same sample are listed, as sequenced in a study of chemoradiotherapy in HPV16-positive cancers. Sequencing used immunoSEQ multiplex PCR; TCRdb keeps in-frame clones, though not all of them. The sample includes around 33,000 clones, about 87% of them seen just once. The sequences come from blood, collected from a patient who underwent chemoradiotherapy. Every receptor here comes from a human donor with HPV-associated anogenital cancer.

This rearrangement joins TRBV27 to TRBJ2-3; D is perhaps TRBD1 (9 bases). The CDR3 is 17 residues long. Germline V gene data show CDR1 as MNHEY and CDR2 as SMNVEV (reference sequence). V was trimmed by 6 bases and J by 4 bases, leaving 23 bases between them. This CDR3 is CASRQVAGQGRSDTQYF. The DNA for the CDR3 is TGTGCCAGCAGGCAAGTAGCGGGACAGGGACGTTCAGATACGCAGTATTTT.

This chain uses TRBV28 with TRBJ2-7; D is uncertain. Between the trimmed V and J ends, which lost 8 bases and 3 bases, there was a span of 20 bases. CDR1 and CDR2 (germline): MDHEN, SYDVKM. The CDR3 loop spans 15 amino acids. As DNA, the CDR3 is TGTGCCAGCTTCGGTGGTTCAGACCTACTCTACGAGCAGTACTTC. It translates to CASFGGSDLLYEQYF.

This chain links TRBV25-1 with TRBJ1-1; a possible D gene is TRBD1 (5 bases). The ends were cut back, 4 bases at V and 1 base at J, with 7 bases in the middle. The CDR3 sequence is 13 residues long. The germline V gene encodes CDR1 MGHDK and CDR2 SYGVNS. CDR3 region: CASSVTANTEAFF. Here the CDR3 DNA reads TGTGCCAGCAGTGTGACAGCGAACACTGAAGCTTTCTTT.

CDR3 DNA sequence: TGTGCCAGTAGTATAACTAGCGGTACAGATACGCAGTATTTT. Its translation: CASSITSGTDTQYF. The genes are TRBV19 and TRBJ2-3; 8 bases agree with TRBD2. The V gene's germline CDR1 is LNHDA and CDR2 SQIVND (reference sequence). This CDR3 has 14 residues. The J segment lost 3 bases and the V segment lost 2 bases, leaving 1 base of the junction unmatched.

The chain employs TRBV6-6 and TRBJ1-1; D gene uncertain. V was shortened by 8 bases and J by 0 bases, with 10 bases between the two germline ends. The length of the CDR3 is 13 residues. Germline V lookup: CDR1 MNHNY, CDR2 SVGAGI (reference sequence). CDR3 bases: TGTGCCAGCTTCAGAGCGCTGAACACTGAAGCTTTCTTT. The encoded protein is CASFRALNTEAFF.

The CDR3 sequence: CASSQEGGQVLNQPQHF. The CDR3 bases are TGCGCCAGCAGCCAAGAAGGGGGACAGGTTCTTAATCAGCCCCAGCATTTT. This chain connects TRBV4-1 to TRBJ1-5; 8 nucleotides line up with TRBD1. Germline assignment: CDR1 MGHRA and CDR2 YSYEKL. The CDR3 length is 17 residues. The V gene end was trimmed by 0 bases and the J gene end by 4 bases; junction bases not matched to a gene: 8.

The chain couples TRBV6-1 to TRBJ2-3, with D possibly TRBD2 on 6 matching bases. The CDR3 is made up of 15 amino acids. Deletions cut 4 bases from V and 6 bases from J, with 17 bases between. CDR1 and CDR2 (germline): MNHNS, SASEGT. CDR3 nucleotides: TGTGCCAGCAGTGGGGGGGTCTCCCTCTCGGATACGCAGTATTTT. Amino acid sequence: CASSGGVSLSDTQYF.

The chain joins TRBV5-5 to TRBJ2-1; 8 bases agree with TRBD2. There are 16 residues in the CDR3. CDR1 SGHKS and CDR2 YYEKEE come from the germline V gene (reference sequence). With 1 base clipped from V and 8 bases from J, the junction kept 11 bases outside the gene matches. The CDR3 sequence is CASSLTTSESVDEQFF. The CDR3 DNA reads TGTGCCAGCAGCTTGACGACTAGCGAGTCGGTGGATGAGCAGTTCTTC. Based on the CDR3 plus reference TRBV5-5 and TRBJ2-1, the full variable domain is DAGVTQSPTHLIKTRGQQVTLRCSPISGHKSVSWYQQVLGQGPQFIFQYYEKEERGRGNFPDRFSARQFPNYSSELNVNALLLGDSALYLCASSLTTSESVDEQFFGPGTRLTVL.

This chain links TRBV28 with TRBJ1-2; D remains unclear. Trimming removed 5 bases at V and 0 bases at J, with 19 bases between. Per the germline V gene, CDR1 is MDHEN and CDR2 is SYDVKM. CDR3 length: 17 residues. The CDR3 DNA follows: TGTGCCAGCAGTCCCCCAGGTGGACGCAACACTAACTATGGCTACACCTTC. Translating gives CASSPPGGRNTNYGYTF.